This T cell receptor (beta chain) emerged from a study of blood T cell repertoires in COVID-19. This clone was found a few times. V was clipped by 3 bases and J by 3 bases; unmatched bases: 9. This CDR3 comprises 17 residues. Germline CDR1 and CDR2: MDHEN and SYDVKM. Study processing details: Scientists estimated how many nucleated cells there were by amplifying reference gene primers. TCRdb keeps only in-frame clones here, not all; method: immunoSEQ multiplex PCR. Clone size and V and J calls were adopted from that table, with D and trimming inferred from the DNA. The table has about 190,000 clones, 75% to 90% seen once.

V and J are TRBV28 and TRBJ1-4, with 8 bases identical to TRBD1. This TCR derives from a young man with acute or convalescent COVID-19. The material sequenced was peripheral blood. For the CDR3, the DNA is TGTGCCAGCAGTTTCTACGGGACAGGCAAGGCTAATGAAAAACTGTTTTTT. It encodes CASSFYGTGKANEKLFF.